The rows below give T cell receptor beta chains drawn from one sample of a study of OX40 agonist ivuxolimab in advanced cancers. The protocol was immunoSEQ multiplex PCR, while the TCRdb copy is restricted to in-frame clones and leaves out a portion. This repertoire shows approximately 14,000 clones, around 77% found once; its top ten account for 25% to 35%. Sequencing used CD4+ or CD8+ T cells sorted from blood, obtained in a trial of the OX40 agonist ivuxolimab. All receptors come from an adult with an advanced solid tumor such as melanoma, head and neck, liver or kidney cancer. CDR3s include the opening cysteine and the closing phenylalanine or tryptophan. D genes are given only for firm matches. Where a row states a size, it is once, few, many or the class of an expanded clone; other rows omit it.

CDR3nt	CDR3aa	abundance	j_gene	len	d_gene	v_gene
TGCAGCGTTAAGAGTTCCGAGACAGGGGTATTCAATGAGCAGTTCTTC	CSVKSSETGVFNEQFF	.	TRBJ2-1	16	TRBD1	TRBV29-1
TGTGCCAGCAGCCCGGGACTAGCGGGAGGGGCCCAGTACTTC	CASSPGLAGGAQYF	.	TRBJ2-5	14	TRBD2	TRBV6-6
TGTGCCAGTCAGGGGGTCGCTGAAGCTTTCTTT	CASQGVAEAFF	few	TRBJ1-1	11	TRBD1	TRBV19
TGTGCCAGCAGCCTCTCTATCTGGACAGGAGCGGACACCATATATTTT	CASSLSIWTGADTIYF	.	TRBJ1-3	16	TRBD1	TRBV7-9
TGCGCCAGCAGCCTCGCTATTAACACCGGGGAGCTGTTTTTT	CASSLAINTGELFF	once	TRBJ2-2	14	.	TRBV5-1
TGTGCCAGCAGCCCCCATGGACTAGCGGACTCGTACGAGCAGTACTTC	CASSPHGLADSYEQYF	.	TRBJ2-7	16	TRBD2	TRBV4-1
TGTGCCAGCAGCTTAACGGCGTCTAGCGTTGGCACCGGGGAGCTGTTTTTT	CASSLTASSVGTGELFF	.	TRBJ2-2	17	.	TRBV7-3
TGTGCCACCAGGGCGGGAGGGCTCATTGAGCAGTTCTTC	CATRAGGLIEQFF	.	TRBJ2-1	13	TRBD2	TRBV15
TGTGCCAGCAGTTACTCGTCCGGGGGAAAACTGTTTTTT	CASSYSSGGKLFF	.	TRBJ1-4	13	.	TRBV6-5
TGTGCCAGCAGTTTAGGGGACAGGGGTTTCTATGGCTACACCTTC	CASSLGDRGFYGYTF	.	TRBJ1-2	15	TRBD1	TRBV28
TGTGCCAGCAGGGCTACAGAGAACACCGGGGAGCTGTTTTTT	CASRATENTGELFF	.	TRBJ2-2	14	.	TRBV27
TGTGCCAGCAGTCCGGGACTCATCACAGATACGCAGTATTTT	CASSPGLITDTQYF	.	TRBJ2-3	14	.	TRBV28
TGTGCCAGCGGCGCGGTGCCGGCTGGCTACAATGAGCAGTTCTTC	CASGAVPAGYNEQFF	few	TRBJ2-1	15	.	TRBV28
TGTGCCAGCAGTGAAGCTTGGGACTTCGGCTACGAGCAGTACTTC	CASSEAWDFGYEQYF	.	TRBJ2-7	15	.	TRBV6-1
TGTGCCAGCAGTATGGGGGGATCGGGCACAGATACGCAGTATTTT	CASSMGGSGTDTQYF	.	TRBJ2-3	15	.	TRBV28
TGTGCCTGGAGTGAAGGTGGGAGGTTGGACGAGCAGTACTTC	CAWSEGGRLDEQYF	.	TRBJ2-7	14	.	TRBV30
TGTGCCTGGAGTGTGTGGACCGAGCAGTACTTC	CAWSVWTEQYF	.	TRBJ2-7	11	.	TRBV30
TGTGCCAGTAGTATGGTAGGCGGCTACACCTTC	CASSMVGGYTF	few	TRBJ1-2	11	.	TRBV19
TGTGCCAGCAGTTACACGGTGAGAAGCGCCTACGAGCAGTACTTC	CASSYTVRSAYEQYF	.	TRBJ2-7	15	.	TRBV6-5
TGTGCCAGCCGATTTATGACGACCAACACTGAAGCTTTCTTT	CASRFMTTNTEAFF	.	TRBJ1-1	14	.	TRBV19
TGTGCCATCAGTGAAACAGACACCACAGATACGCAGTATTTT	CAISETDTTDTQYF	.	TRBJ2-3	14	.	TRBV10-3
TGTGCCAGCAGCGCCGGGACAGGTGACTACGAGCAGTACTTC	CASSAGTGDYEQYF	few	TRBJ2-7	14	TRBD1	TRBV9
TGCGCCAGCACCCCTTCTATGGGGGGATCCTACAATGAGCAGTTCTTC	CASTPSMGGSYNEQFF	.	TRBJ2-1	16	.	TRBV5-1
TGTGCCAGCAGTACCAGCGGGGCCCAGACAGATACGCAGTATTTT	CASSTSGAQTDTQYF	.	TRBJ2-3	15	TRBD2	TRBV6-5
TGTGCCCGCCTAAACAGGGGATTGAGCACCGGGGAGCTGTTTTTT	CARLNRGLSTGELFF	.	TRBJ2-2	15	TRBD1	TRBV30
TGTGCCAGCTCACCCAGTCCCCGGGGAACTAATGAAAAACTGTTTTTT	CASSPSPRGTNEKLFF	large	TRBJ1-4	16	.	TRBV18